This record looks at one TCR beta chain sequence and its context. As originally analysed: Estimated nucleated cell counts came from reference gene primer amplification. Data came from immunoSEQ multiplex PCR; TCRdb stores just in-frame clones and leaves some out. From that table come the V and J calls and clone size; the DNA was used to work out D and trimming. Counted here are some 56,000 clones, 89% occurring once; the ten biggest clones make up 43%. The entry originates in a study of blood T cell repertoires in COVID-19. In the study overall: Sites across the United States, Italy and Spain contributed samples from acute and convalescent COVID-19. Sample material is recorded as cDNA or gDNA derived from T cells, B-cell-depleted T cells, or PBMCs.

Patients of the Seattle cohort, enrolled during active infection, were followed longitudinally. The germline gives CDR1 SGHNT, CDR2 YENEEA. The V end was cut by 5 bases, the J end by 3 bases, with 8 bases between. The CDR3 is 12 residues long. Sequencing input: peripheral blood. V usage is TRBV11-3 and J usage is TRBJ2-7; D may be TRBD1 (5 bases). The TCR originated in a woman aged 55-69 years with COVID-19, enrolled during active disease. The CDR3 DNA is TGTGCCAGCAGCACGCAGGGCTACGAGCAGTACTTC. The encoded protein is CASSTQGYEQYF. The whole variable domain, remainder taken from reference TRBV11-3 and TRBJ2-7, is EAGVVQSPRYKIIEKKQPVAFWCNPISGHNTLYWYLQNLGQGPELLIRYENEEAVDDSQLPKDRFSAERLKGVDSTLKIQPAELGDSAVYLCASSTQGYEQYFGPGTRLTVT.